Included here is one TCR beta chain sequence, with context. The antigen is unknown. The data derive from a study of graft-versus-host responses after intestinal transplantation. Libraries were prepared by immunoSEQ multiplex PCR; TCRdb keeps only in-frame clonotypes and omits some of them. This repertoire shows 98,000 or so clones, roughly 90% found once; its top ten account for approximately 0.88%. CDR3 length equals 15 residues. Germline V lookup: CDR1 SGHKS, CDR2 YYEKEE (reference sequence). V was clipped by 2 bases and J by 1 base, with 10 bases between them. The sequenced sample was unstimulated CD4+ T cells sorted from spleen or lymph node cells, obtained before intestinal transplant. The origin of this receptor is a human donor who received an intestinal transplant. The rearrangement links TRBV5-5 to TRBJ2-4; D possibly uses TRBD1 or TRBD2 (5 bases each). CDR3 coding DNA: TGTGCCAGCAGCTTACAAGGGACGGCCAAAAACATTCAGTACTTC. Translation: CASSLQGTAKNIQYF.